A single sample gave rise to the 5 T cell receptor beta chains below, sequenced in a study of T cell changes during pregnancy in multiple sclerosis. Profiled with immunoSEQ multiplex PCR; TCRdb holds only in-frame clones, not every one. This sample has around 10,000 clones, with 83% found just once. The sequencing used CD8+ T cells from peripheral blood mononuclear cells, collected in the third trimester of pregnancy. These receptors all stem from a female donor in good health, enrolled as a control in a pregnancy study.

The chain employs TRBV9 and TRBJ2-1; D is unclear. Trimming took 0 bases from V and 7 from J, leaving 17 bases between them. Germline V gene lookup returns CDR1 SGDLS and CDR2 YYNGEE. The CDR3 is 16 amino acids. The CDR3 DNA follows: TGTGCCAGCAGCGTAGAATACTTTGATAGCTCTAATGAGCAGTTCTTC. Translated: CASSVEYFDSSNEQFF.

The CDR3 protein is CASSDGTGGGNYNEQFF. As DNA, the CDR3 is TGTGCCAGCAGTGACGGGACTGGCGGGGGAAACTACAATGAGCAGTTCTTC. The V and J genes are TRBV6-4 and TRBJ2-1, with 7 nucleotides matching TRBD2. This CDR3 is built from 17 residues. V was pared by 2 bases and J by 3 bases, with 10 bases of the junction left unmatched. Germline V gives CDR1 MRHNA, CDR2 SNTAGT.

The chain links TRBV27 to TRBJ1-1; 7 nucleotides agree with TRBD1. Germline CDR1 is MNHEY and CDR2 is SMNVEV (reference sequence). With 4 bases clipped from V and 4 bases from J, the junction kept 6 bases outside the gene matches. The CDR3 runs 14 residues. CDR3 residues: CASSSRGASTEAFF. DNA of the CDR3: TGTGCCAGCAGTTCCAGGGGGGCGAGCACTGAAGCTTTCTTT.

In regard to this clone: An end of the junction does not agree with germline; a read error may underlie this. The chain carries TRBV6-4 and TRBJ2-1; TRBD2 matches 7 bases. The germline CDR1 and CDR2 sequences are MRHNA and SNTAGT. The CDR3 has 15 residues. Here the CDR3 DNA reads TGTGCCAGCAGTGAAGCCAGCGGGACTAACAATGGGCAGTTCTTC. It is translated as CASSEASGTNNGQFF.

Regarding this clone: A junction boundary mismatches the germline segment, possibly from a read error. CDR3 nucleotide sequence: TGCGCCAGCAGCTTGGAGGAGTACGGGCAGTACTTC. Encoded protein: CASSLEEYGQYF. The rearrangement links TRBV5-1 to TRBJ2-7; D not certain. Germline values: CDR1 SGHRS, CDR2 YFSETQ. The CDR3 runs to 12 residues.